This T cell receptor (beta chain) emerged from a study of cytomegalovirus exposure and HLA in healthy donors. The CDR3 is 15 amino acids. Trimming took 0 bases from V and 2 from J, leaving 10 bases between them. Germline loops: CDR1 LNHNV, CDR2 YYDKDF (reference sequence). The repertoire was sequenced with immunoSEQ multiplex PCR; TCRdb's copy has only in-frame clones and lacks some. The table records fewer than 200,000 clones, approximately 86% of them present only once. Sequences were obtained from PBMCs. This chain links TRBV15 with TRBJ1-2; tentative D call: TRBD1 (6 bases). The TCR comes from a woman aged 18-35 years in good health and CMV-seronegative. The CDR3 nucleotides are TGTGCCACCAGCAGAGAAGGGGGGGCCAACTATGGCTACACCTTC. Protein: CATSREGGANYGYTF.